This entry lists 24 T cell receptor beta chains sequenced from one sample in a study of siplizumab effects on memory and regulatory T cells (dated 2019 in TCRdb). The method behind the library was the immunoSEQ multiplex PCR assay. TCRdb obtained this table from immuneACCESS and retained in-frame rearrangements with V and J assigned. These tables miss some clones; where compared with another copy, unresolved V genes account for less than half of the shortfall, and the remainder is unexplained. Within this sample are about 100,000 clones, with around 92% of them counted one time only. The top ten clones comprise roughly 2.7% of the sample. Material for sequencing was CD4+ T cells sorted from blood. These receptors were obtained from a human donor in good health. Some clones in this sample may be carry-over from other donors' samples.

This chain connects TRBV5-1 to TRBJ2-1, with a possible D match to TRBD2 (6 bases). The germline V and J ends were trimmed by 4 bases and 1 base, with 12 bases remaining between them. The germline V gene has CDR1 SGHRS and CDR2 YFSETQ. The CDR3 contains 15 residues. This chain's CDR3 is CASSPIAESYNEQFF. The CDR3 bases are TGCGCCAGCAGCCCAATAGCGGAGTCCTACAATGAGCAGTTCTTC.

The V and J genes are TRBV7-9 and TRBJ1-4, with D perhaps TRBD1 (5 bases). The CDR3 consists of 15 residues. Germline V gene sequence: CDR1 SEHNR, CDR2 FQNEAQ (reference sequence). V shed 5 bases and J shed 4 bases, with 14 bases lying between them. CDR3 amino acids: CASSPMGLSNEKLFF. In DNA, the CDR3 is TGTGCCAGCAGCCCTATGGGGCTGAGTAATGAAAAACTGTTTTTT.

This sequence joins TRBV15 and TRBJ2-6; D is uncertain. This CDR3 region has 16 residues. The germline V and J ends were trimmed by 2 bases and 1 base, with 9 bases remaining between them. The V gene's germline CDR1 is LNHNV and CDR2 YYDKDF (reference sequence). The CDR3 DNA reads TGTGCCACCAGCAGAACCGTTGGATCTGGGGCCAACGTCCTGACTTTC. It is translated as CATSRTVGSGANVLTF.

V gene TRBV27 combines with J gene TRBJ1-4, with D uncertain. CDR3 length: 16 amino acids. The V end was cut by 6 bases, the J end by 0 bases, with 14 bases between. CDR1 MNHEY and CDR2 SMNVEV come from the germline V gene (reference sequence). CDR3 sequence reads: CASSPHLAPTNEKLFF. Here the CDR3 DNA reads TGTGCCAGCAGCCCACACCTGGCGCCAACTAATGAAAAACTGTTTTTT. Supplemented by reference TRBV27 and TRBJ1-4, the full variable domain reads EAQVTQNPRYLITVTGKKLTVTCSQNMNHEYMSWYRQDPGLGLRQIYYSMNVEVTDKGDVPEGYKVSRKEKRNFPLILESPSPNQTSLYFCASSPHLAPTNEKLFFGSGTQLSVL.

The V and J genes are TRBV2 and TRBJ2-1; D is uncertain. The CDR3 is 11 amino acids. Deletions cut 7 bases from V and 4 bases from J, with 5 bases between. Germline V gives CDR1 SNHLY, CDR2 FYNNEI. CDR3 nucleotides: TGTGCCAGCAACTGGTACAATGAGCAGTTCTTC. This encodes CASNWYNEQFF. The entire variable domain, with the rest obtained from reference TRBV2 and TRBJ2-1, is as follows: EPEVTQTPSHQVTQMGQEVILRCVPISNHLYFYWYRQILGQKVEFLVSFYNNEISEKSEIFDDQFSVERPDGSNFTLKIRSTKLEDSAMYFCASNWYNEQFFGPGTRLTVL.

CDR3 loop: CASSEPRSGIEQYF. In nucleotides, the CDR3 is TGCGCCAGCAGTGAGCCGCGGTCGGGAATCGAGCAGTACTTC. This chain joins TRBV10-2 and TRBJ2-7; weak D call: TRBD2 (5 bases). Trimming shortened V by 2 bases and J by 6 bases, and 14 bases separated the two germline ends. Looked up from germline, CDR1 is WSHSY and CDR2 is SAAADI. There are 14 residues in the CDR3.

The chain is built from TRBV6-1 and TRBJ1-1, with D unresolved. Germline loops: CDR1 MNHNS, CDR2 SASEGT. CDR3 length: 11 residues. V gave up 8 bases and J gave up 3 bases, with 7 bases separating them. The CDR3 loop reads CASRGDTEAFF. The CDR3, as DNA: TGTGCCAGCCGCGGGGACACTGAAGCTTTCTTT.

The CDR3 region is CASSQESEQYF. CDR3 sequence (DNA): TGTGCCAGCAGTCAAGAGAGCGAGCAGTACTTC. This chain uses TRBV2 with TRBJ2-7, with D unclear. Trimming shortened V by 5 bases and J by 6 bases, and 8 bases separated the two germline ends. Germline V CDR1 and CDR2: SNHLY, FYNNEI. CDR3 length equals 11 residues.

This chain links TRBV15 with TRBJ2-7; possible D gene TRBD1, 6 bases. The CDR3 loop spans 15 amino acids. Per the germline V gene, CDR1 is LNHNV and CDR2 is YYDKDF (reference sequence). V lost 0 bases and J 3 bases, leaving 12 bases between the germline ends. The CDR3 DNA reads as TGTGCCACCAGCAGAGATCTCCAGGGGAACTACGAGCAGTACTTC. The encoded protein is CATSRDLQGNYEQYF.

The chain is built from TRBV11-2 and TRBJ1-3; D may be TRBD1 (6 bases). V shed 4 bases and J shed 0 bases, with 10 bases lying between them. Germline assignment: CDR1 SGHAT and CDR2 FQNNGV. The CDR3 is 15 residues long. The CDR3 nucleotides read TGTGCCAGCAGCTCTTACAGGGACTCTGGAAACACCATATATTTT. Translation: CASSSYRDSGNTIYF.

The V call is TRBV6-5, the J call TRBJ2-5, with a possible D match to TRBD2 (5 bases). This CDR3 region has 14 residues. Trimming stripped 7 bases from V and 5 bases from J, with 17 bases between. The germline CDR1 and CDR2 sequences are MNHEY and SVGAGI. The CDR3: CASTPAGVRETQYF. The CDR3 coding sequence is TGTGCCAGCACTCCCGCCGGGGTAAGGGAGACCCAGTACTTC.

The gene calls are TRBV29-1 and TRBJ2-2; D call uncertain. CDR1 is SQVTM and CDR2 is ANQGSEA in the germline V gene. The CDR3 sequence is 14 residues long. V was shortened by 4 bases and J by 6 bases, with 15 bases between the two germline ends. DNA of the CDR3: TGCAGCGTTGGGAATAGGGCCGGGTCCGGGGAGCTGTTTTTT. Translating gives CSVGNRAGSGELFF.

The chain is built from TRBV6-6 and TRBJ1-2; perhaps TRBD1 as D (6 bases). The V and J ends lost 4 bases and 8 bases respectively, with 14 bases between them. Germline CDR1 MNHNY, CDR2 SVGAGI (reference sequence). There are 13 residues in the CDR3. CDR3 residues: CASSLSEGGGYTF. The CDR3 DNA reads TGTGCCAGCAGTTTATCAGAGGGGGGAGGCTACACCTTC.

The rearrangement uses TRBV19 and TRBJ2-1; 9 bases line up with TRBD2. Trimming at V came to 6 bases and at J to 5 bases, leaving 5 bases not matched to a gene. CDR1 and CDR2 (germline): LNHDA, SQIVND (reference sequence). The CDR3 is 14 amino acids. The DNA of the CDR3 is TGTGCCAGTAGCGGACTAGCGCCTAACAATGAGCAGTTCTTC. Its protein product is CASSGLAPNNEQFF.

This clone was recorded once. The V call is TRBV6-5, the J call TRBJ2-3, with 10 bases that match TRBD2. The V segment lost 5 bases and the J segment 0 bases; nucleotides outside the gene matches: 2. CDR1 is MNHEY, CDR2 SVGAGI, per germline. The CDR3 is 15 amino acids. The CDR3 here is CASSRLAGSTDTQYF. The CDR3 nucleotides are TGTGCCAGCAGTAGACTAGCGGGCAGCACAGATACGCAGTATTTT.

This chain joins TRBV6-5 and TRBJ2-7; 9 bases are shared with TRBD2. After removal of 4 bases from V and 2 bases from J, the junction contained 3 bases not matched to a gene. Germline lookup yields CDR1 MNHEY and CDR2 SVGAGI. The CDR3 consists of 14 residues. For the CDR3, the DNA is TGTGCCAGCAGTTCTCAGCGGGGGGCCTACGAGCAGTACTTC. Translated: CASSSQRGAYEQYF.

The rearrangement uses TRBV6-6 and TRBJ2-3, with 9 bases lining up with TRBD1. With V trimmed by 0 bases and J by 6 bases, 1 base remained unmatched. This CDR3 is 14 amino acids long. CDR1 and CDR2 from the germline V gene are MNHNY and SVGAGI (reference sequence). The chain's CDR3 is CASSYSGQGDTQYF. The CDR3 DNA is TGTGCCAGCAGTTACTCGGGACAGGGCGATACGCAGTATTTT.

The rearrangement links TRBV7-9 to TRBJ2-5; 13 bases agree with TRBD2. The junction had 9 bases not matched to a gene; V was cut back by 1 base and J by 4 bases. CDR1 SEHNR and CDR2 FQNEAQ come from the germline V gene (reference sequence). CDR3 size: 18 residues. CDR3 in DNA: TGTGCCAGCAGCTTAGTTTTCGGACTAGCGGGAGTTTTAGAGACCCAGTACTTC. The encoded protein is CASSLVFGLAGVLETQYF. Variable domain in full (rest from reference TRBV7-9 and TRBJ2-5): DTGVSQNPRHKITKRGQNVTFRCDPISEHNRLYWYRQTLGQGPEFLTYFQNEAQLEKSRLLSDRFSAERPKGSFSTLEIQRTEQGDSAMYLCASSLVFGLAGVLETQYFGPGTRLLVL.

V gene TRBV7-2 combines with J gene TRBJ2-2, with 7 bases that match TRBD1. The CDR3 is 16 residues long. V was pared by 5 bases and J by 4 bases, with 10 bases of the junction left unmatched. Germline V CDR1 and CDR2: SGHTA, FQGNSA. CDR3 residues: CASSQPGQSATGELFF. In DNA, the CDR3 is TGTGCCAGCAGCCAACCGGGACAGTCTGCCACCGGGGAGCTGTTTTTT.

This chain uses TRBV9 with TRBJ1-1; D gene ambiguous. The germline V gene encodes CDR1 SGDLS and CDR2 YYNGEE. The CDR3 is 16 residues long. V dropped 0 bases and J dropped 0 bases, with 12 bases sitting between them. CDR3 amino acids: CASSVESGPMNTEAFF. The CDR3 nucleotides read TGTGCCAGCAGCGTAGAGAGCGGGCCTATGAACACTGAAGCTTTCTTT.

The chain combines TRBV11-2 with TRBJ2-2; D may correspond to TRBD1 or TRBD2 (7 bases each). V was pared by 5 bases and J by 5 bases, with 18 bases between. CDR3 length equals 16 residues. Germline CDR1 SGHAT, CDR2 FQNNGV. CDR3 coding DNA: TGTGCCAGCAGCAAGAACAGGGGAGGGGTTACCGGGGAGCTGTTTTTT. It translates to CASSKNRGGVTGELFF.

The rearrangement links TRBV10-3 to TRBJ1-1; 7 bases are a match to TRBD1. J lost 5 bases, V lost 0 bases, and 12 bases had no gene match. Germline values: CDR1 ENHRY, CDR2 SYGVKD. The CDR3 length is 17 residues. The CDR3 region has the DNA TGTGCCATCAGTGAGTCCCATCCCCGCGACAGGGTTACTGAAGCTTTCTTT. The encoded protein is CAISESHPRDRVTEAFF.

This clone occurred once. The chain employs TRBV7-9 and TRBJ2-3; 14 nucleotides agree with TRBD2. The CDR3 has 17 residues. Germline V gives CDR1 SEHNR, CDR2 FQNEAQ (reference sequence). The ends lost 5 bases at V and 3 bases at J; junction bases unmatched: 7. The CDR3 loop is CASSPRLAGGPTDTQYF. The CDR3 nucleotides are TGTGCCAGCAGCCCGCGACTAGCGGGAGGGCCGACAGATACGCAGTATTTT.

The chain has TRBV4-1 and TRBJ1-3; D call uncertain. The CDR3 covers 13 residues. Trimming stripped 4 bases from V and 6 bases from J, with 10 bases between. The germline V gene encodes CDR1 MGHRA and CDR2 YSYEKL. CDR3 in amino acids: CASSLGEENTIYF. CDR3 in DNA: TGCGCCAGCAGCCTCGGCGAGGAAAACACCATATATTTT.